This entry lists 30 T cell receptor beta chains sequenced from one sample in a study of response to subunit inactivated influenza vaccine. TCRdb itself ran the RT-PCR reads through MiXCR, one entry per CDR3 protein. The data show fewer than 750,000 distinct CDR3 sequences, 12% to 15% seen once. The sample here was PBMCs from blood, taken about 13 days after vaccination. These receptors all stem from a man aged 45-60 years who received an inactivated influenza vaccine.

This clonotype was detected many times. The chain uses TRBV29-1 and TRBJ2-3, with D tentatively TRBD1 or TRBD2 (5 bases each). Per the germline V gene, CDR1 is SQVTM and CDR2 is ANQGSEA. This CDR3 region has 14 residues. Trimming stripped 5 bases from V and 8 bases from J, with 20 bases between. In nucleotides, the CDR3 is TGCAGCGTTCTTAGGGGTGGCGGGCTGACTACGCAGTATTTT. Amino acid sequence: CSVLRGGGLTTQYF.

In this sample, this clonotype turned up a few times. The chain links TRBV6-2 or TRBV6-3 to TRBJ2-7; 10 bases agree with TRBD2. The V gene's germline CDR1 is MNHEY and CDR2 SVGEGT. V lost 5 bases and J lost 2; bases outside the gene matches: 18. The CDR3 is made up of 19 amino acids. The CDR3 protein is CASSRRRPILAGPAYEQYF. DNA for the CDR3: TGTGCCAGCAGTAGACGGCGCCCCATACTAGCGGGGCCAGCCTACGAGCAGTACTTC.

The rearrangement uses TRBV28 and TRBJ2-2, with D perhaps TRBD2 (6 bases). The CDR3 is 17 residues long. Trimming cost V 4 bases and J 2 bases, with 17 bases left between them. The germline V gene encodes CDR1 MDHEN and CDR2 SYDVKM. Written as DNA, the CDR3 is TGTGCCAGCAGTTCGCCGACGGCTAGCGAAAACACCGGGGAGCTGTTTTTT. Translated: CASSSPTASENTGELFF.

The V call is TRBV12-3 or TRBV12-4, the J call TRBJ1-4; D possibly corresponds to TRBD1 (5 bases). V was trimmed by 4 bases and J by 1 base, leaving 19 bases between them. The CDR3 totals 18 residues. CDR3 residues: CASSSWRGHVGTNEKLFF. Here the CDR3 DNA reads TGTGCCAGCAGTTCCTGGAGGGGCCACGTGGGAACTAATGAAAAACTGTTTTTT.

This clonotype was detected a few times. This sequence joins TRBV11-2 and TRBJ2-1; 7 bases map to TRBD2. V lost 4 bases to trimming and J lost 4 bases; unmatched junction nucleotides: 10. Germline loops: CDR1 SGHAT, CDR2 FQNNGV. The CDR3 extends over 16 amino acids. The CDR3 DNA follows: TGTGCCAGCAGCTCGCCCGAGCGGGATTTATACAATGAGCAGTTCTTC. The encoded protein is CASSSPERDLYNEQFF.

This clonotype was seen more than once but under ten times. The V call is TRBV10-3, the J call TRBJ2-3; tentatively, D is TRBD1 or TRBD2 (5 bases each). The CDR3 length is 12 residues. Germline-derived CDR1 and CDR2 are ENHRY and SYGVKD. The germline V and J ends were trimmed by 10 bases and 6 bases, with 14 bases remaining between them. The DNA for the CDR3 is TGTGCCACCGGGGCAGAACCCGATACGCAGTATTTT. Its translation: CATGAEPDTQYF.

Only a few counts were recorded for this clonotype. This CDR3 is CASSLGFPGAGVYEQYF. Written as DNA, the CDR3 is TGTGCCAGCAGCTTAGGGTTCCCAGGGGCCGGCGTCTACGAGCAGTACTTC. The chain uses TRBV7-8 and TRBJ2-7; D is possibly TRBD1 (6 bases). Germline CDR1 reads SGHVS; CDR2 reads FQNEAQ. The V end lost 1 base, the J end lost 3 bases, and 19 bases lay between the germline ends. The CDR3 totals 17 residues.

This clonotype was found a few times. The chain joins TRBV9 to TRBJ2-1, with D possibly TRBD2 on 5 matching bases. The CDR3 is 12 residues long. With 3 bases removed from V and 7 bases from J, the gap between germline ends came to 8 bases. CDR1 is SGDLS, CDR2 YYNGEE, per germline. The CDR3 is CASSGRLNEQFF. In nucleotides, the CDR3 is TGTGCCAGCAGCGGGAGGTTGAATGAGCAGTTCTTC.

The rearrangement uses TRBV6-5 and TRBJ1-6; D is undetermined. With 0 bases removed from V and 2 bases from J, the gap between germline ends came to 11 bases. From germline, CDR1 is MNHEY and CDR2 SVGAGI. The CDR3 runs 17 residues. CDR3 region: CASSYSGRGTYNSPLHF. The CDR3 DNA reads as TGTGCCAGCAGTTACTCGGGGAGAGGCACCTATAATTCACCCCTCCACTTT.

Only a few counts were recorded for this clonotype. The chain recombines TRBV20-1 with TRBJ1-2; no clear D. The CDR3 is 10 residues long. V was clipped by 5 bases and J by 4 bases, with 5 bases between them. Germline loops: CDR1 DFQATT, CDR2 SNEGSKA (reference sequence). The CDR3 here is CSARGYGYTF. The CDR3 DNA follows: TGCAGTGCTCGGGGCTATGGCTACACCTTC.

This clonotype was seen a handful of times. The chain recombines TRBV20-1 with TRBJ2-5, with unresolved D. The CDR3 totals 12 residues. V was trimmed by 0 bases and J by 7 bases, leaving 9 bases between them. Germline CDR1 and CDR2: DFQATT and SNEGSKA (reference sequence). Written as DNA, the CDR3 is TGCAGTGCTAGAGAGTCATCCGTGACCCAGTACTTC. Protein: CSARESSVTQYF.

This clonotype has at least ten counts. This chain uses TRBV5-4 with TRBJ2-1; 14 bases align to TRBD2. Germline loops: CDR1 SGHNT, CDR2 YYREEE (reference sequence). There are 14 residues in the CDR3. V lost 5 bases, J lost 7 bases, and 2 bases stayed unmatched. The CDR3 nucleotides read TGTGCCAGCAGTGGACTAGCGGGAGGTAATGAGCAGTTCTTC. Protein product: CASSGLAGGNEQFF.

V and J are TRBV20-1 and TRBJ2-1; TRBD2 is a possible D gene (5 bases). In germline, CDR1 is DFQATT, CDR2 SNEGSKA (reference sequence). CDR3 length: 18 residues. V was clipped by 0 bases and J by 2 bases, with 20 bases between them. The CDR3 bases are TGCAGTGCTAGAGACTCATATGGGTTAGCCGGGACCTACAATGAGCAGTTCTTC. Its protein product is CSARDSYGLAGTYNEQFF.

A few counts support this clonotype. This chain connects TRBV7-3 to TRBJ2-2, with 9 positions matching TRBD1. The CDR3 is 16 amino acids. The V and J ends lost 2 bases and 6 bases, in that order; junction bases with no gene match: 7. Germline V lookup: CDR1 SGHTA, CDR2 FQGTGA. Here the CDR3 reads CASSLDRGGNAGELFF. DNA for the CDR3: TGTGCCAGCAGCTTAGACAGGGGGGGAAACGCCGGGGAGCTGTTTTTT.

The V call is TRBV30, the J call TRBJ1-1; D not certain. V was shortened by 4 bases and J by 5 bases, with 11 bases between the two germline ends. Germline CDR1 GTSNPN, CDR2 SVGIG (reference sequence). The CDR3 consists of 12 residues. CDR3 loop: CAWTGSGTEAFF. The CDR3 DNA is TGTGCCTGGACGGGGAGTGGAACTGAAGCTTTCTTT.

Only a few counts were recorded for this clonotype. The rearrangement uses TRBV29-1 and TRBJ2-7; 9 bases are shared with TRBD1. The CDR3 is made up of 12 amino acids. CDR1 is SQVTM, CDR2 ANQGSEA, per germline. V was clipped by 4 bases and J by 2 bases; unmatched bases: 0. This chain's CDR3 is CSVGQGAYEQYF. The CDR3 coding sequence is TGCAGCGTTGGACAGGGGGCCTACGAGCAGTACTTC.

This rearrangement joins TRBV6-2 or TRBV6-3 to TRBJ2-5; D is perhaps TRBD2 (5 bases). The CDR3 is made up of 16 amino acids. Deletions cut 2 bases from V and 1 base from J, with 14 bases between. CDR1 and CDR2 from the germline V gene are MNHEY and SVGEGT. The CDR3 nucleotides are TGTGCCAGCAGTTACATCGGCGGGTCCGCCCAAGAGACCCAGTACTTC. Translated, it gives CASSYIGGSAQETQYF.

V gene TRBV6-1 combines with J gene TRBJ1-1; D might be TRBD1 (6 bases). The germline CDR1 and CDR2 sequences are MNHNS and SASEGT. CDR3 length: 13 amino acids. Trimming stripped 10 bases from V and 1 base from J, with 13 bases between. As DNA, the CDR3 is TGTGCCACCCAGGGGTCGCAGAACACTGAAGCTTTCTTT. Translation: CATQGSQNTEAFF.

This clonotype was counted only a few times. The genes are TRBV18 and TRBJ1-6; D may be TRBD1 (6 bases). Trimming pared 3 bases from V and 7 bases from J, leaving 19 bases between. This CDR3 comprises 17 residues. CDR1 KGHSH and CDR2 LQKENI come from the germline V gene. The CDR3 reads CASSPRAKGQGNSPLHF. The CDR3 DNA sequence: TGTGCCAGCTCACCGAGGGCGAAGGGCCAGGGGAATTCACCCCTCCACTTT.

This clonotype showed up just a few times. The chain employs TRBV19 and TRBJ2-5; D call uncertain. Germline lookup yields CDR1 LNHDA and CDR2 SQIVND (reference sequence). This CDR3 is built from 16 residues. Trimming removed 5 bases at V and 2 bases at J, with 18 bases between. CDR3 nucleotides: TGTGCCAGTAGTCCCACCGGCGACCCGCGACAAGAGACCCAGTACTTC. Protein sequence: CASSPTGDPRQETQYF.

Only a few counts were recorded for this clonotype. The chain links TRBV5-4 to TRBJ2-2; possible D gene TRBD2, 5 bases. Germline V gene data show CDR1 as SGHNT and CDR2 as YYREEE (reference sequence). CDR3 length: 15 amino acids. V shed 3 bases and J shed 7 bases, with 16 bases lying between them. The chain's CDR3 is CASSSQRTKDGELFF. CDR3 bases: TGTGCCAGCAGCTCCCAGCGGACCAAGGACGGGGAGCTGTTTTTT.

The chain is built from TRBV18 and TRBJ2-7, with 8 bases identical to TRBD1. Unmatched junction bases numbered 12, after V lost 5 bases and J lost 6 bases. CDR1 is KGHSH, CDR2 LQKENI, per germline. This CDR3 is 15 amino acids long. The CDR3 region is CASSTRAQGAVEQYF. The CDR3 DNA sequence: TGTGCCAGCTCAACAAGGGCGCAGGGGGCGGTCGAGCAGTACTTC.

This clonotype showed up just a few times. The V gene is TRBV29-1, the J gene TRBJ1-2; 9 bases align to TRBD1. The V and J ends lost 7 bases and 5 bases, in that order; junction bases with no gene match: 5. Germline V gives CDR1 SQVTM, CDR2 ANQGSEA. The CDR3 is 12 residues long. CDR3 coding DNA: TGCAGCGCAACAGGGGGCCCGTATGGCTACACCTTC. This translates into CSATGGPYGYTF.

CDR3: CASSPGGGAGTDTQYF. The CDR3 bases are TGCGCCAGCAGCCCGGGTGGGGGCGCGGGAACAGATACGCAGTATTTT. The chain couples TRBV5-1 to TRBJ2-3; D is possibly TRBD1 or TRBD2 (6 bases each). Trimming removed 4 bases at V and 3 bases at J, with 18 bases between. Germline V gene sequence: CDR1 SGHRS, CDR2 YFSETQ. CDR3 length: 16 amino acids.

The V and J genes are TRBV5-1 and TRBJ1-4; weak D call: TRBD1 (5 bases). This CDR3 spans 16 amino acids. Germline V gives CDR1 SGHRS, CDR2 YFSETQ. The V end was cut by 3 bases, the J end by 0 bases, with 12 bases between. CDR3 protein: CASSSDGGATNEKLFF. DNA for the CDR3: TGCGCCAGCAGCTCGGATGGGGGTGCAACTAATGAAAAACTGTTTTTT.

This clonotype has a handful of counts. The V call is TRBV30, the J call TRBJ2-3; perhaps TRBD2 as D (6 bases). Germline V lookup: CDR1 GTSNPN, CDR2 SVGIG (reference sequence). The CDR3 is 12 residues long. Trimming removed 3 bases at V and 6 bases at J, with 10 bases between. The CDR3 sequence: CAWRGGGDTQYF. CDR3 nucleotide sequence: TGTGCCTGGAGGGGGGGTGGGGATACGCAGTATTTT.

This clonotype has a count of ten or more. The chain joins TRBV7-2 to TRBJ2-7; D is uncertain. Looked up from germline, CDR1 is SGHTA and CDR2 is FQGNSA. Trimming removed 3 bases from V and 3 bases from J, with 9 bases in between. This CDR3 is built from 13 residues. CDR3 region: CASSFADGYEQYF. The DNA of the CDR3 is TGTGCCAGCAGCTTCGCCGACGGCTACGAGCAGTACTTC.

The rearrangement links TRBV6-1 to TRBJ2-7; no reliable D call. Germline CDR1 reads MNHNS; CDR2 reads SASEGT. Trimming shortened V by 6 bases and J by 4 bases, and 19 bases separated the two germline ends. The CDR3 loop spans 15 amino acids. For the CDR3, the DNA is TGTGCCAGCAGCGCTCCTCGGACCCGGAATTACGAGCAGTACTTC. It specifies CASSAPRTRNYEQYF.

Here the CDR3 reads CASTPWGAGGNTIYF. DNA for the CDR3: TGTGCCAGCACTCCGTGGGGGGCGGGTGGAAACACCATATATTTT. This chain connects TRBV6-1 to TRBJ1-3; tentatively, D is TRBD1 (6 bases). The length of the CDR3 is 15 residues. V gave up 7 bases and J gave up 3 bases, with 16 bases separating them. Germline CDR1 MNHNS, CDR2 SASEGT.

The J gene is TRBJ1-1, the V gene TRBV5-6; a weak D match, TRBD1 (5 bases). V gave up 4 bases and J gave up 1 base, with 14 bases separating them. Germline V lookup: CDR1 SGHDT, CDR2 YYEEEE. This CDR3 is 15 amino acids long. The CDR3 loop is CASSAKTVGNTEAFF. As DNA, the CDR3 is TGTGCCAGCAGCGCGAAGACAGTCGGGAACACTGAAGCTTTCTTT.